The 10 T cell receptor beta chains below were found in one sample sequenced in a study of vaccination and CD4 T cells after COVID-19. These TCRs are of unknown antigen specificity. An Oncomine TCR Beta short-read assay was used to sequence the DNA from cultured CD4+ T cells. TCRdb itself ran the PCR reads through MiXCR, one entry per CDR3 protein. The sample includes 9,900 or so distinct CDR3 sequences, 20% to 30% of them seen just once. The sample's treatment: approximately 11-day PBMC culture with coronavirus spike peptide pools or control peptides (ViraFEST assay). The specimen was CD4+ T cells from blood, cultured in vitro, collected before SARS-CoV-2 vaccination. The receptors were sampled from a human donor who received a COVID-19 vaccine.

The V and J genes are TRBV5-4 and TRBJ1-1, with a tentative D call TRBD1 (5 bases). V shed 1 base and J shed 2 bases, with 12 bases lying between them. This CDR3 region has 15 residues. From germline, CDR1 is SGHNT and CDR2 YYREEE (reference sequence). In nucleotides, the CDR3 is TGTGCCAGCAGCTTGTCAGGGAACTTCAACACTGAAGCTTTCTTT. Its protein product is CASSLSGNFNTEAFF.

The V and J genes are TRBV11-3 and TRBJ2-1, with 15 bases lining up with TRBD2. The germline CDR1 and CDR2 sequences are SGHNT and YENEEA. V shed 2 bases, J shed 7 bases, and the junction held 3 bases outside the gene matches. The CDR3 covers 16 residues. This CDR3 reads CASSLRGTSGGNEQFF. The CDR3 region has the DNA TGTGCCAGCAGCTTAAGAGGGACTAGCGGGGGGAATGAGCAGTTCTTC.

This chain uses TRBV18 with TRBJ2-7; 8 bases fit TRBD1. J lost 4 bases, V lost 1 base, and 6 bases had no gene match. The germline V gene has CDR1 KGHSH and CDR2 LQKENI. The CDR3 length is 15 residues. The CDR3 spells CASSPLRQGSYEQYF. In DNA, the CDR3 is TGTGCCAGCTCACCACTGAGACAGGGGAGTTACGAGCAGTACTTC.

The gene calls are TRBV5-1 and TRBJ2-3; D not resolved. The CDR3 is 14 residues long. With 4 bases removed from V and 4 bases from J, the gap between germline ends came to 13 bases. Germline CDR1 and CDR2: SGHRS and YFSETQ. The CDR3 loop is CASSPRLAADTQYF. CDR3 in DNA: TGCGCCAGCAGCCCCCGCCTGGCTGCAGATACGCAGTATTTT.

This clonotype was recorded a few times. V is TRBV11-3 and J is TRBJ2-5; either TRBD1 or TRBD2 may supply D (6 bases each). The CDR3 is 13 residues long. V lost 3 bases and J 5 bases, leaving 10 bases between the germline ends. Germline CDR1 and CDR2: SGHNT and YENEEA. CDR3 DNA: TGTGCCAGCAGCTTGGGGGGCGAGGAGACCCAGTACTTC. It translates to CASSLGGEETQYF.

The gene calls are TRBV7-9 and TRBJ2-3, with 7 bases that match TRBD2. The CDR3 runs 18 residues. Trimming took 3 bases from V and 3 from J; bases not matched to a gene: 15. Germline-derived CDR1 and CDR2 are SEHNR and FQNEAQ (reference sequence). The CDR3 region has the DNA TGTGCCAGCAGCTTTCCTTCGGCGGGAAGGACTAGGACAGATACGCAGTATTTT. It translates to CASSFPSAGRTRTDTQYF. Full variable domain (missing parts from reference TRBV7-9 and TRBJ2-3): DTGVSQNPRHKITKRGQNVTFRCDPISEHNRLYWYRQTLGQGPEFLTYFQNEAQLEKSRLLSDRFSAERPKGSFSTLEIQRTEQGDSAMYLCASSFPSAGRTRTDTQYFGPGTRLTVL.

This clonotype was seen more than once but under ten times. The CDR3: CASNSERGVSYEQYF. The CDR3, as DNA: TGTGCCAGCAACTCGGAACGGGGGGTTTCCTACGAGCAGTACTTC. The gene calls are TRBV2 and TRBJ2-7; TRBD2 aligns across 7 bases. J was trimmed by 1 base and V by 7 bases; bases with no gene match: 10. Germline V gives CDR1 SNHLY, CDR2 FYNNEI. There are 15 residues in the CDR3.

The chain is built from TRBV30 and TRBJ1-2; D is uncertain. This CDR3 contains 15 residues. CDR1 and CDR2 from the germline V gene are GTSNPN and SVGIG (reference sequence). V was cut by 4 bases and J by 4 bases, with 19 bases left in between. For the CDR3, the DNA is TGTGCCTGGAAATCTGAACAGACAAAAAGCTATGGCTACACCTTC. Protein sequence: CAWKSEQTKSYGYTF.

This clonotype was found a few times. This sequence joins TRBV12-3 or TRBV12-4 and TRBJ1-2; 9 nucleotides agree with TRBD1. V was pared by 6 bases and J by 7 bases, with 6 bases of the junction left unmatched. The CDR3 is made up of 13 amino acids. The DNA for the CDR3 is TGTGCCAGCAGCCTCGGACAGGGGCCTGGCTACACCTTC. It is translated as CASSLGQGPGYTF.

The V gene is TRBV19, the J gene TRBJ2-2; TRBD1 aligns across 9 bases. The J segment lost 2 bases and the V segment lost 2 bases, leaving 6 bases of the junction unmatched. This CDR3 region has 17 residues. From germline, CDR1 is LNHDA and CDR2 SQIVND (reference sequence). As DNA, the CDR3 is TGTGCCAGTAGTATATTGACAGGGGGGTATAACACCGGGGAGCTGTTTTTT. As protein: CASSILTGGYNTGELFF.